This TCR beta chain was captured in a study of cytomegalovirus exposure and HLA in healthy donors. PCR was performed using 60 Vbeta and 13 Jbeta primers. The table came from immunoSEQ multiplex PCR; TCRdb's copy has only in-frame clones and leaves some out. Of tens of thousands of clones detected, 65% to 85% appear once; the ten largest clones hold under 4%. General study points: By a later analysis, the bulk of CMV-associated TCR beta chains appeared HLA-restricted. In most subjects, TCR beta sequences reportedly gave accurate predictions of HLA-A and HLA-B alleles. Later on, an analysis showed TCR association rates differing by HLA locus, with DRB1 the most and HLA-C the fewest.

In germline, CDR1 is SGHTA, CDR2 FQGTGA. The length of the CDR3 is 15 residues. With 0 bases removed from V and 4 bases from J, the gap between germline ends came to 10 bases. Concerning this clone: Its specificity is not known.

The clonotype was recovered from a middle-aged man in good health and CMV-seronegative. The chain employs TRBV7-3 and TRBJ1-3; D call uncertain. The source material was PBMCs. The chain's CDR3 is CASSLTRRGGNTIYF. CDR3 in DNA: TGTGCCAGCAGCTTAACGCGGCGAGGGGGAAACACCATATATTTT.